The 19 T cell receptor beta chains reported below all come from one sample, sequenced in a study of cytomegalovirus exposure and HLA in healthy donors. The PCR contained 60 Vbeta and 13 Jbeta primers. The assay was immunoSEQ multiplex PCR, and TCRdb's table has in-frame clones only and misses some. The sample lists 100,000 to 120,000 clones, 67% occurring once. The sample comprised PBMCs. These TCRs come from a man in his late teens or twenties in good health and CMV-seropositive.

The rearrangement uses TRBV30 and TRBJ2-2; the match to TRBD2 covers 8 bases. This CDR3 comprises 16 residues. Looked up from germline, CDR1 is GTSNPN and CDR2 is SVGIG (reference sequence). The ends lost 0 bases at V and 4 bases at J; junction bases unmatched: 7. The CDR3 bases are TGTGCCTGGAGTGTCCCTCGACTAGCGAGCACCGGGGAGCTGTTTTTT. It yields the protein CAWSVPRLASTGELFF.

V gene TRBV7-2 combines with J gene TRBJ2-1, with TRBD2 matching over 8 bases. V lost 6 bases to trimming and J lost 4 bases; unmatched junction nucleotides: 8. Germline V gene lookup returns CDR1 SGHTA and CDR2 FQGNSA. The CDR3 totals 15 residues. This chain's CDR3 is CASRDTGGPYNEQFF. CDR3 coding DNA: TGTGCCAGCAGGGATACGGGGGGGCCGTACAATGAGCAGTTCTTC.

This chain joins TRBV4-1 and TRBJ2-7, with TRBD1 matching over 7 bases. The CDR3 loop spans 14 amino acids. Germline loops: CDR1 MGHRA, CDR2 YSYEKL. Germline trimming cut 1 base from V and 5 bases from J; bases unmatched to any gene: 5. For the CDR3, the DNA is TGCGCCAGCAGCCAAGGACAGGGTGTGCACGAGCAGTACTTC. It codes for CASSQGQGVHEQYF.

The chain recombines TRBV19 with TRBJ1-1; weak D call: TRBD1 (5 bases). The germline V gene encodes CDR1 LNHDA and CDR2 SQIVND (reference sequence). Trimming removed 6 bases at V and 1 base at J, with 12 bases between. There are 14 residues in the CDR3. In DNA form, the CDR3 reads TGTGCCAGTAGCGATGGACAACCGAACACTGAAGCTTTCTTT. Protein product: CASSDGQPNTEAFF. Filled out from reference TRBV19 and TRBJ1-1, the complete variable domain reads DGGITQSPKYLFRKEGQNVTLSCEQNLNHDAMYWYRQDPGQGLRLIYYSQIVNDFQKGDIAEGYSVSREKKESFPLTVTSAQKNPTAFYLCASSDGQPNTEAFFGQGTRLTVV.

This chain connects TRBV29-1 to TRBJ2-2; no clear D. V lost 5 bases and J lost 4, with 11 bases in between. This CDR3 is 13 amino acids long. Looked up from germline, CDR1 is SQVTM and CDR2 is ANQGSEA. Here the CDR3 reads CSVLSGITGELFF. The CDR3 region has the DNA TGCAGCGTTTTGTCAGGCATCACCGGGGAGCTGTTTTTT.

The chain employs TRBV7-9 and TRBJ1-1; 7 bases are shared with TRBD1. Germline V gene data show CDR1 as SEHNR and CDR2 as FQNEAQ (reference sequence). CDR3 size: 15 residues. Germline trimming cut 5 bases from V and 3 bases from J; bases unmatched to any gene: 9. The CDR3 sequence is CASSPANRGDTEAFF. The DNA of the CDR3 is TGTGCCAGCAGCCCCGCTAACAGGGGAGACACTGAAGCTTTCTTT. Full variable domain (remainder filled in from reference TRBV7-9 and TRBJ1-1): DTGVSQNPRHKITKRGQNVTFRCDPISEHNRLYWYRQTLGQGPEFLTYFQNEAQLEKSRLLSDRFSAERPKGSFSTLEIQRTEQGDSAMYLCASSPANRGDTEAFFGQGTRLTVV.

The rearrangement uses TRBV27 and TRBJ2-2; D is possibly TRBD1 (6 bases). Deletions cut 6 bases from V and 6 bases from J, with 8 bases between. Germline lookup yields CDR1 MNHEY and CDR2 SMNVEV (reference sequence). The CDR3 length is 12 residues. The CDR3 sequence is CASSQGSGELFF. CDR3 nucleotide sequence: TGTGCCAGCAGCCAGGGGTCCGGGGAGCTGTTTTTT.

This rearrangement joins TRBV7-9 to TRBJ1-5; maybe TRBD1 (5 bases). Germline V lookup: CDR1 SEHNR, CDR2 FQNEAQ (reference sequence). V lost 7 bases to trimming and J lost 1 base, with 11 bases between them. This CDR3 spans 14 amino acids. CDR3 bases: TGTGCCAGCACCGACAGTCGCAGCAATCAGCCCCAGCATTTT. This sequence encodes CASTDSRSNQPQHF.

In this sample, this clone turned up a few times. The genes are TRBV7-8 and TRBJ1-3; D is perhaps TRBD1 (5 bases). Germline assignment: CDR1 SGHVS and CDR2 FQNEAQ. V lost 7 bases and J 0 bases, leaving 13 bases between the germline ends. The CDR3 totals 15 residues. The CDR3: CASKEGRISGNTIYF. CDR3 nucleotides: TGTGCCAGCAAGGAGGGGCGGATCTCTGGAAACACCATATATTTT.

This chain connects TRBV7-9 to TRBJ1-3, with D unclear. V was shortened by 2 bases and J by 0 bases, with 5 bases between the two germline ends. The CDR3 extends over 14 amino acids. Germline V gene data show CDR1 as SEHNR and CDR2 as FQNEAQ (reference sequence). CDR3 residues: CASSLPGSGNTIYF. The DNA for the CDR3 is TGTGCCAGCAGCTTACCCGGCTCTGGAAACACCATATATTTT.

The table lists this clone with a few counts. The chain joins TRBV2 to TRBJ2-3, with 10 bases identical to TRBD1. Germline V gives CDR1 SNHLY, CDR2 FYNNEI. This CDR3 has 16 amino acids. The trim removed 6 bases at V and 2 bases at J, leaving 8 bases unmatched. The CDR3 protein is CASRGDRGTTTDTQYF. In nucleotides, the CDR3 is TGTGCCAGCAGAGGGGACAGGGGAACCACCACAGATACGCAGTATTTT.

The chain couples TRBV6-6 to TRBJ1-1; D is uncertain. Germline values: CDR1 MNHNY, CDR2 SVGAGI (reference sequence). V was pared by 3 bases and J by 1 base, with 6 bases between. This CDR3 has 13 residues. This CDR3 reads CASSYGRNTEAFF. The CDR3 nucleotides read TGTGCCAGCAGTTATGGGAGGAACACTGAAGCTTTCTTT.

V usage is TRBV4-2 and J usage is TRBJ2-5, with 8 bases identical to TRBD1. In germline, CDR1 is LGHNA, CDR2 YNFKEQ. With 3 bases clipped from V and 5 bases from J, the junction kept 11 bases outside the gene matches. The CDR3 length is 16 residues. CDR3 sequence reads: CASSHLMDRVFETQYF. DNA of the CDR3: TGTGCCAGCAGCCACTTAATGGACAGGGTATTCGAGACCCAGTACTTC.

This clone was counted only a few times. The genes are TRBV4-2 and TRBJ1-3; a possible D gene is TRBD1 (6 bases). With 1 base removed from V and 4 bases from J, the gap between germline ends came to 14 bases. The CDR3 covers 16 residues. Germline CDR1 is LGHNA and CDR2 is YNFKEQ. The CDR3 loop is CASSQVGGAGGNTIYF. The CDR3 coding sequence is TGTGCCAGCAGCCAAGTGGGGGGGGCAGGCGGAAACACCATATATTTT.

This clone was seen a few times. The chain has TRBV5-5 and TRBJ1-1; D uncertain. Per germline, CDR1 SGHKS and CDR2 YYEKEE (reference sequence). V lost 5 bases and J 1 base, leaving 9 bases between the germline ends. The CDR3 extends over 13 amino acids. This chain's CDR3 is CASRPTWNTEAFF. DNA for the CDR3: TGTGCCAGCAGACCGACATGGAACACTGAAGCTTTCTTT.

There are a few counts of this clone. DNA of the CDR3: TGTGCCAGCAGTTTATTGGGCGGGGGGGCCACAGATACGCAGTATTTT. This codes for CASSLLGGGATDTQYF. The chain couples TRBV28 to TRBJ2-3; the match to TRBD2 covers 9 bases. Per germline, CDR1 MDHEN and CDR2 SYDVKM. CDR3 length equals 16 residues. Trimming took 1 base from V and 2 from J; bases not matched to a gene: 4. The full variable domain, in which reference TRBV28 and TRBJ2-3 provide the parts outside the CDR3, is DVKVTQSSRYLVKRTGEKVFLECVQDMDHENMFWYRQDPGLGLRLIYFSYDVKMKEKGDIPEGYSVSREKKERFSLILESASTNQTSMYLCASSLLGGGATDTQYFGPGTRLTVL.

V is TRBV7-6 and J is TRBJ2-2; D is ambiguous. CDR1 SGHVS and CDR2 FNYEAQ come from the germline V gene. The CDR3 extends over 16 amino acids. V gave up 1 base and J gave up 2 bases, with 11 bases separating them. CDR3 residues: CASSLDSAVNTGELFF. The CDR3 DNA reads as TGTGCCAGCAGCTTAGATTCGGCGGTTAACACCGGGGAGCTGTTTTTT.

This clone was counted a few times. This chain joins TRBV5-6 and TRBJ1-4; a possible D gene is TRBD1 (5 bases). V was pared by 0 bases and J by 7 bases, with 16 bases between. CDR1 and CDR2 from the germline V gene are SGHDT and YYEEEE. This CDR3 spans 16 amino acids. DNA for the CDR3: TGTGCCAGCAGCTTGGGACAGCCTAGGGCAGGTGAAAAACTGTTTTTT. Translating gives CASSLGQPRAGEKLFF. The entire variable domain, with the rest obtained from reference TRBV5-6 and TRBJ1-4, is as follows: DAGVTQSPTHLIKTRGQQVTLRCSPKSGHDTVSWYQQALGQGPQFIFQYYEEEERQRGNFPDRFSGHQFPNYSSELNVNALLLGDSALYLCASSLGQPRAGEKLFFGSGTQLSVL.

The chain uses TRBV6-1 and TRBJ2-5; TRBD1 is a possible D gene (6 bases). The V gene's germline CDR1 is MNHNS and CDR2 SASEGT. The CDR3 runs to 15 residues. V was pared by 3 bases and J by 2 bases, with 13 bases between. CDR3 region: CASSDFTGSQETQYF. For the CDR3, the DNA is TGTGCCAGCAGTGACTTTACAGGGTCACAAGAGACCCAGTACTTC.